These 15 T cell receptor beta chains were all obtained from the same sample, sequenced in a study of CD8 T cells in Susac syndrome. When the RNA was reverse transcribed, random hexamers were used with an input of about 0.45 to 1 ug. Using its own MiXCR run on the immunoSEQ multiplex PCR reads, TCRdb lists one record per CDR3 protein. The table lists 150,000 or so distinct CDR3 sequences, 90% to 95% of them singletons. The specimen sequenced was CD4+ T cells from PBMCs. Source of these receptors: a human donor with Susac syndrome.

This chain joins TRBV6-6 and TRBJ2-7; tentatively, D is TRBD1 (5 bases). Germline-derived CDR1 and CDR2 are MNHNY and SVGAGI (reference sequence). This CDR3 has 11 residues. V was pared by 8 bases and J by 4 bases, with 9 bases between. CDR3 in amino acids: CASGKGYEQYF. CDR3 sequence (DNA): TGTGCCAGCGGAAAGGGGTACGAGCAGTACTTC.

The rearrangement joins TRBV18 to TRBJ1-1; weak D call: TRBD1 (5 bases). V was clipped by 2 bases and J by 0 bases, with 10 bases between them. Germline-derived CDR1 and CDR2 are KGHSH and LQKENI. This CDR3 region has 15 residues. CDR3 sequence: CASSPLDKMNTEAFF. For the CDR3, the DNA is TGTGCCAGCTCACCATTGGACAAAATGAACACTGAAGCTTTCTTT.

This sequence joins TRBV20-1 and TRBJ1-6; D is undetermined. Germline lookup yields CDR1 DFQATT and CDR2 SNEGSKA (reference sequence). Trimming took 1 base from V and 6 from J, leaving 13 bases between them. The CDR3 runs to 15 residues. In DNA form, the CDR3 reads TGCAGTGCTAGAGGGACTACAGATATTAATTCACCCCTCCACTTT. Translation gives CSARGTTDINSPLHF.

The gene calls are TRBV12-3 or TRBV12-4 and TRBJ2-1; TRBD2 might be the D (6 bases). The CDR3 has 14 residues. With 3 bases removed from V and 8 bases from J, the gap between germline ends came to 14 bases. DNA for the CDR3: TGTGCCAGCAGTTTTGCGGGGCCCCAGGATGAGCAGTTCTTC. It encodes CASSFAGPQDEQFF.

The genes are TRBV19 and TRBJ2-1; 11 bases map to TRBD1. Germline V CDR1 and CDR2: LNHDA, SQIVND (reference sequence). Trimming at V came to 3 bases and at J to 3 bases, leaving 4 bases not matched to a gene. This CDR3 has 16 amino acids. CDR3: CASSIPGTGGYNEQFF. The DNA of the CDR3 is TGTGCCAGTAGTATCCCCGGGACAGGGGGCTACAATGAGCAGTTCTTC.

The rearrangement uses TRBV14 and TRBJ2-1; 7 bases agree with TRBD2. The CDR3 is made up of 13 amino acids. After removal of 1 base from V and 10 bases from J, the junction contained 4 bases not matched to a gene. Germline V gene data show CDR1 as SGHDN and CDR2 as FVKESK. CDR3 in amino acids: CASSQAFGGEQFF. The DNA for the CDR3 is TGTGCCAGCAGCCAAGCGTTCGGGGGGGAGCAGTTCTTC.

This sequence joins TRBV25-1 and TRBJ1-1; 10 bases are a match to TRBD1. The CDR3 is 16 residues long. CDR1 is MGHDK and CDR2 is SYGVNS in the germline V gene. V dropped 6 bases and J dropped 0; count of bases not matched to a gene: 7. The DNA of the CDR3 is TGTGCCAGCAGAACCGGGACAGGGGTTCTGAACACTGAAGCTTTCTTT. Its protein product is CASRTGTGVLNTEAFF. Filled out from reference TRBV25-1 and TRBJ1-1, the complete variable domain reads EADIYQTPRYLVIGTGKKITLECSQTMGHDKMYWYQQDPGMELHLIHYSYGVNSTEKGDLSSESTVSRIRTEHFPLTLESARPSHTSQYLCASRTGTGVLNTEAFFGQGTRLTVV.

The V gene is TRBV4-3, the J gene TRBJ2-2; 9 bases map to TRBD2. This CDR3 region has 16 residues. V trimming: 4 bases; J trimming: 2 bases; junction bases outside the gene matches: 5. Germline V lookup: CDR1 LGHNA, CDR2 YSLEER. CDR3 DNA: TGCGCCAGCAGCCCCCTAGCGGGAATAAACACCGGGGAGCTGTTTTTT. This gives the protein CASSPLAGINTGELFF.

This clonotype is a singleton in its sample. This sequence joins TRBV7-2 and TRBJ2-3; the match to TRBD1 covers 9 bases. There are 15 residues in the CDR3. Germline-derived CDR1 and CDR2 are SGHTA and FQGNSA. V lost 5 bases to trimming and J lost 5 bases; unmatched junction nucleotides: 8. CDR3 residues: CASSRRGQGGDTQYF. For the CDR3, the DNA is TGTGCCAGCAGCCGACGGGGACAGGGAGGAGATACGCAGTATTTT.

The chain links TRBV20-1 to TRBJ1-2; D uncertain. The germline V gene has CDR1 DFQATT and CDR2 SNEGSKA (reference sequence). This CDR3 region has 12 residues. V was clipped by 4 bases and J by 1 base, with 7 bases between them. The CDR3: CSATADNYGYTF. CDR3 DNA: TGCAGTGCTACGGCCGATAACTATGGCTACACCTTC.

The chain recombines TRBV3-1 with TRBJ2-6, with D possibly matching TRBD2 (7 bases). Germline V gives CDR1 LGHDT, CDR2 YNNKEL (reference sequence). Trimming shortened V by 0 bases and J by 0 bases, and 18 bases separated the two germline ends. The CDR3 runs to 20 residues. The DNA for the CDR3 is TGTGCCAGCAGCCAAGATCCGGGGGCTAGCGGCCGCTCTGGGGCCAACGTCCTGACTTTC. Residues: CASSQDPGASGRSGANVLTF. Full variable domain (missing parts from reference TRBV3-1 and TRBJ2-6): DTAVSQTPKYLVTQMGNDKSIKCEQNLGHDTMYWYKQDSKKFLKIMFSYNNKELIINETVPNRFSPKSPDKAHLNLHINSLELGDSAVYFCASSQDPGASGRSGANVLTFGAGSRLTVL.

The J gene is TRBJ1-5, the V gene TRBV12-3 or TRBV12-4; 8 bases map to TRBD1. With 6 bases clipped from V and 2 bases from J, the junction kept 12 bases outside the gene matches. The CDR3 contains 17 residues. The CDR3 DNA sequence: TGTGCCAGCAGCTTACACCAGGGGGCGGGCGGCAATCAGCCCCAGCATTTT. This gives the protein CASSLHQGAGGNQPQHF.

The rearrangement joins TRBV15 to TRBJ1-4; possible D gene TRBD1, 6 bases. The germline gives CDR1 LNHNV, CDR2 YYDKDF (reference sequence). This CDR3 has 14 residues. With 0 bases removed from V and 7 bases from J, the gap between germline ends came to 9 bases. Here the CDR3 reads CATSRERGGEKLFF. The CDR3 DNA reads TGTGCCACCAGCAGAGAGAGGGGGGGTGAAAAACTGTTTTTT. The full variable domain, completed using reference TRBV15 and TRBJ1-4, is DAMVIQNPRYQVTQFGKPVTLSCSQTLNHNVMYWYQQKSSQAPKLLFHYYDKDFNNEADTPDNFQSRRPNTSFCFLDIRSPGLGDTAMYLCATSRERGGEKLFFGSGTQLSVL.

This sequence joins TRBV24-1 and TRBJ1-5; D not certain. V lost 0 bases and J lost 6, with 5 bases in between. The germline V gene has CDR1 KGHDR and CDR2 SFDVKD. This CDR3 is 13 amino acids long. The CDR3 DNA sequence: TGTGCCACCAGTGATTTGGGGATTCAGCCCCAGCATTTT. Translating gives CATSDLGIQPQHF.

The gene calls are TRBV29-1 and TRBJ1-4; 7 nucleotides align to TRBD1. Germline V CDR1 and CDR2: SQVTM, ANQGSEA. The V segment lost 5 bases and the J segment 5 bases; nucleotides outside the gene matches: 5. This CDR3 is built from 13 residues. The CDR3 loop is CSVPGQPNEKLFF. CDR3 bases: TGCAGCGTTCCGGGACAGCCAAATGAAAAACTGTTTTTT.